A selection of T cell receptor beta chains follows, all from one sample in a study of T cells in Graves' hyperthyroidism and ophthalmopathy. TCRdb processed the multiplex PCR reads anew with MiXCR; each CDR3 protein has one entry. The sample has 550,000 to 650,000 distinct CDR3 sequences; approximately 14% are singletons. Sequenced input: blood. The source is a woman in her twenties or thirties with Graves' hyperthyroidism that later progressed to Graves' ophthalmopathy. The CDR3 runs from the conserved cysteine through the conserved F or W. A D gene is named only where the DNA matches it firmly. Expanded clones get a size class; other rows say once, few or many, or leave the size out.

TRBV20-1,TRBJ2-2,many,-,TGCAGTGCGTCGGGGCTAGCAAACACCGGGGAGCTGTTTTTT,CSASGLANTGELFF
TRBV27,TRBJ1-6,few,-,TGTGCCAGCAGCCCTCTTAGCTCCCATAATTCACCCCTCCACTTT,CASSPLSSHNSPLHF
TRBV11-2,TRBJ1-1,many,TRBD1,TGTGCCAGCAGCCATGGACAGGGCTACACTGAAGCTTTCTTT,CASSHGQGYTEAFF
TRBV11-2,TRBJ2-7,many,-,TGTGCCAGCAGCCTCCGAGGGACAGCCCGCGGGAACGAGCAGTACTTC,CASSLRGTARGNEQYF
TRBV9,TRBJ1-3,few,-,TGTGCCAGCAGCCCACTCCGGGGGCTCGGAAACACCATATATTTT,CASSPLRGLGNTIYF
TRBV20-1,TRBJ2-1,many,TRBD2,TGCAGTGCACCAACTAGCGGGAGAAATGAGCAATTCTTC,CSAPTSGRNEQFF
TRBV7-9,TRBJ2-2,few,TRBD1,TGTGCCAGCAGCTCCCCCAGGGGGATTACCACCGGGGAGCTGTTTTTT,CASSSPRGITTGELFF
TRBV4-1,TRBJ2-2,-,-,TGCGCCAGCAGCCACCATGGGTTTGGACAGACGGACACCGGGGAGCTGTTTTTT,CASSHHGFGQTDTGELFF
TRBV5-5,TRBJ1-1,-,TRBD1,TGTGCCAGCAGCCGATGGACAGGGGAAGGTATAGACACTGAAGCTTTCTTT,CASSRWTGEGIDTEAFF
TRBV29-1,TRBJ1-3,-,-,TGCAGCGTTGAAGGGGGGCCCGACTCTGGAAACACCATATATTTT,CSVEGGPDSGNTIYF
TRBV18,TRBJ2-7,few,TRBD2,TGTGCCAGCTCACTATCCGGGACTAGGTCCTACGAGCAGTACTTC,CASSLSGTRSYEQYF
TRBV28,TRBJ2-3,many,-,TGTGCCACCTCCTGGGGTCGTAGCACAGATACGCAGTATTTT,CATSWGRSTDTQYF
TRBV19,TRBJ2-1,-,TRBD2,TGTGCCAGTAGTATAGCGGGAGGCTCCCACAATGAGCAGTTCTTC,CASSIAGGSHNEQFF
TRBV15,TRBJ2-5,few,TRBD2,TGTGCCACCAGCAGAGCGTCTAGCGGCCAAGAGACCCAGTACTTC,CATSRASSGQETQYF
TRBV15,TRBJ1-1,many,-,TGTGCCACCAGCAGACTCCCCGGAGGGCGCTGGAAAGCTTTCTTT,CATSRLPGGRWKAFF
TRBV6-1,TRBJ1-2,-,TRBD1,TGTGCCAGCAGTGAACCGGGACAGACAACCCTGGGCTATGGCTACACCTTC,CASSEPGQTTLGYGYTF
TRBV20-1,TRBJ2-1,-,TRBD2,TGCAGTGCTAGTTCCCCGGGACTAGCGGACAATGAGCAGTTCTTC,CSASSPGLADNEQFF
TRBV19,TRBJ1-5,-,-,TGTGCCAGTAATTTGATGACAGGCGGCGGGAATCAGCCCCAGCATTTT,CASNLMTGGGNQPQHF
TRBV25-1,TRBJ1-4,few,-,TGTGCCAGCAGTGAATCCGGGGGGGTGGAAAAACTGTTTTTT,CASSESGGVEKLFF
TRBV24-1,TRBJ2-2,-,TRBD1,TGTGCCACCAGTGATTTGCTTCCAGGGGGCAAGACCGGGGAGCTGTTTTTT,CATSDLLPGGKTGELFF
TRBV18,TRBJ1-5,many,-,TGTGCCAGCTCACCACCCATGGGGGGCGCCGGCAATCAGCCCCAGCATTTT,CASSPPMGGAGNQPQHF
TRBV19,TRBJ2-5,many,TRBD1,TGTGCCAGCTGGGACAGGGTGGAGACCCAGTACTTC,CASWDRVETQYF
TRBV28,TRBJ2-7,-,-,TGTGCCAGCAGGGAAGAGCGCCTGGAGCAGTACTTC,CASREERLEQYF
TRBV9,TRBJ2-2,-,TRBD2,TGTGCCAGCAGGCCCAATCTCCTACTAGCGGGAGGGGGTAACACCGGGGAGCTGTTATTT,CASRPNLLLAGGGNTGELLF
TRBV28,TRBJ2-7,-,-,TGTGCCAGCAGTTTAGAACCCACAACCTACGAGCAGTACTTC,CASSLEPTTYEQYF
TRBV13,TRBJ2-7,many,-,TGTGCCAGCAGCTTTCAGGGACCGGACCCCTACGAGCAGTACTTC,CASSFQGPDPYEQYF
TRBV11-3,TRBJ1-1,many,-,TGTGCCAGCAGCTTAGATGGACAGAGAAACACTGAAGCTTTCTTT,CASSLDGQRNTEAFF
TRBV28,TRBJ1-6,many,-,TGTGCCAGCAGGGCAGGCGGCAGGGGCAAGAGCCTCCACTTT,CASRAGGRGKSLHF
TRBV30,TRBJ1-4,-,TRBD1,TGTGCCTGGAAAAATTCTTTCGGGACAGGGTACGAAAAACTGTTTTTT,CAWKNSFGTGYEKLFF
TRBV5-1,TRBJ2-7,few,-,TGCGCCAGCAGCTTGAGCCTGGAACCCTACGAGCAGTACTTC,CASSLSLEPYEQYF
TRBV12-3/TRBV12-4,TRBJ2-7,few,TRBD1,TGTGCCAGCTCACCTGACCGGGACAGTCACCACGAGCAGTACTTC,CASSPDRDSHHEQYF
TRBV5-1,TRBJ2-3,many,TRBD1,TGCGCCAGCAGCTTGACAGGGGATAAGTCAGATACGCAGTATTTT,CASSLTGDKSDTQYF
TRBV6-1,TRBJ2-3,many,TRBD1,TGTGCCAGCAGCTACAGGGGGGCCTCTAGCACAGATACGCAGTATTTT,CASSYRGASSTDTQYF
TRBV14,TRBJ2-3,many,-,TGTGCCAGCAGTGGACTCTCTAGCACAGATACGCAGTATTTT,CASSGLSSTDTQYF
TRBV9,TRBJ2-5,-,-,TGTGCCAGCAGTCGAGGACAAGGAGGGCAAGAGACCCGGTACTTC,CASSRGQGGQETRYF
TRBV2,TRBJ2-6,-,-,TGTGCCAGCAGGGGACCGTCGGGGGCCAACGTCCTGACTTTC,CASRGPSGANVLTF
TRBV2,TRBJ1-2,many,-,TGTGCCAGCAGTGAAGCGCGGTGGGACAACAACTATGGCTACACCTTC,CASSEARWDNNYGYTF
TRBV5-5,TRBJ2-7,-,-,TGTGCCAGCACGAACGCCGTGAGGGAGCAGTACTTC,CASTNAVREQYF
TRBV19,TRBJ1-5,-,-,TGTGCCAGTAGTTCGATCGGGACCGGGAGCAATCAGCCCCAGCATTTT,CASSSIGTGSNQPQHF
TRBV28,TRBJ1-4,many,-,TGTGCCAGCAGTCCCCAGAAAGCCGGACAGACGGAAGAAAAACTGTTTTTT,CASSPQKAGQTEEKLFF